One and the same sample provided the 10 T cell receptor beta chains below, sequenced in a study of cytomegalovirus exposure and HLA in healthy donors. Primers included in the PCR were 60 Vbeta and 13 Jbeta primers. Data came from immunoSEQ multiplex PCR; TCRdb stores just in-frame clones and leaves some out. Among more than 100,000 clones listed, around four fifths were seen once. Material for sequencing was PBMCs. All receptors come from a woman aged 40 to 50 in good health and CMV-seronegative.

This chain links TRBV19 with TRBJ1-5; D uncertain. This CDR3 region has 14 residues. The ends were cut back, 1 base at V and 15 bases at J, with 19 bases in the middle. CDR1 and CDR2 (germline): LNHDA, SQIVND (reference sequence). This CDR3 is CASSIGGALSNWHF. CDR3 sequence (DNA): TGTGCCAGTAGTATAGGAGGCGCGCTCAGTAACTGGCATTTT.

The chain links TRBV5-1 to TRBJ2-5; possible D gene TRBD2, 6 bases. This CDR3 has 16 residues. Per the germline V gene, CDR1 is SGHRS and CDR2 is YFSETQ. V lost 1 base and J lost 5, with 18 bases in between. The CDR3 region is CASSLNGRGYGETQYF. Written as DNA, the CDR3 is TGCGCCAGCAGCTTGAACGGGCGGGGTTACGGGGAGACCCAGTACTTC.

The chain joins TRBV28 to TRBJ2-7; 7 nucleotides align to TRBD2. The CDR3 covers 14 residues. The trim removed 9 bases at V and 2 bases at J, leaving 10 bases unmatched. CDR1 is MDHEN and CDR2 is SYDVKM in the germline V gene. CDR3 bases: TGTGCCAGTAGCGGTGGCGGGAGTCCCTACGAGCAGTACTTC. It specifies CASSGGGSPYEQYF.

This chain joins TRBV9 and TRBJ2-7; D is undetermined. The CDR3 consists of 14 residues. With 0 bases removed from V and 0 bases from J, the gap between germline ends came to 7 bases. Germline lookup yields CDR1 SGDLS and CDR2 YYNGEE. CDR3 sequence (DNA): TGTGCCAGCAGCGTAGGAATGAGCTCCTACGAGCAGTACTTC. Its translation is CASSVGMSSYEQYF.

The V call is TRBV28, the J call TRBJ2-1; 13 nucleotides agree with TRBD2. CDR3 length: 14 amino acids. Trimming took 6 bases from V and 8 from J; bases not matched to a gene: 4. The germline V gene has CDR1 MDHEN and CDR2 SYDVKM. The CDR3 bases are TGTGCCAGCAGCAAGGGACTAGCGGGATATGAGCAGTTCTTC. Residues: CASSKGLAGYEQFF.

This chain uses TRBV5-8 with TRBJ2-7, with 7 nucleotides matching TRBD2. Trimming removed 3 bases from V and 2 bases from J; junction bases left unmatched: 8. Per germline, CDR1 SGHTS and CDR2 YDEGEE. The CDR3 runs 15 residues. The CDR3 is CASSSRLAPAYEQYF. CDR3 DNA sequence: TGTGCCAGCAGCTCCCGACTAGCCCCAGCCTACGAGCAGTACTTC.

V is TRBV10-3 and J is TRBJ2-7; 13 positions agree with TRBD2. Germline V CDR1 and CDR2: ENHRY, SYGVKD. The CDR3 length is 14 residues. Trimming cost V 5 bases and J 5 bases; bases outside gene matches: 3. The CDR3 DNA follows: TGTGCCATCAGTTGGACTAGCGGGAGTAACGAGCAGTACTTC. Translating it yields CAISWTSGSNEQYF.

The chain has TRBV6-4 and TRBJ1-2, with D perhaps matching TRBD1 (5 bases). V was shortened by 3 bases and J by 5 bases, with 13 bases between the two germline ends. This CDR3 comprises 14 residues. CDR1 is MRHNA, CDR2 SNTAGT, per germline. CDR3 sequence (DNA): TGTGCCAGCAGTGAAGGCCCGACAGAGTATGGCTACACCTTC. As protein: CASSEGPTEYGYTF.

The chain carries TRBV28 and TRBJ2-3; a weak D match, TRBD1 (6 bases). Germline CDR1 reads MDHEN; CDR2 reads SYDVKM. This CDR3 contains 13 residues. Trimming cost V 6 bases and J 7 bases, with 14 bases left between them. DNA for the CDR3: TGTGCCAGCAGGAACCGGGACAAGTATACGCAGTATTTT. Its protein product is CASRNRDKYTQYF. Variable domain in full (rest from reference TRBV28 and TRBJ2-3): DVKVTQSSRYLVKRTGEKVFLECVQDMDHENMFWYRQDPGLGLRLIYFSYDVKMKEKGDIPEGYSVSREKKERFSLILESASTNQTSMYLCASRNRDKYTQYFGPGTRLTVL.

CDR3 in amino acids: CASSARTGLNTEAFF. The CDR3 nucleotides are TGTGCCAGCAGTGCCAGGACAGGACTGAACACTGAAGCTTTCTTT. V gene TRBV6-6 combines with J gene TRBJ1-1; 7 positions agree with TRBD1. CDR3 size: 15 residues. J lost 0 bases, V lost 5 bases, and 6 bases had no gene match. Per the germline V gene, CDR1 is MNHNY and CDR2 is SVGAGI (reference sequence).